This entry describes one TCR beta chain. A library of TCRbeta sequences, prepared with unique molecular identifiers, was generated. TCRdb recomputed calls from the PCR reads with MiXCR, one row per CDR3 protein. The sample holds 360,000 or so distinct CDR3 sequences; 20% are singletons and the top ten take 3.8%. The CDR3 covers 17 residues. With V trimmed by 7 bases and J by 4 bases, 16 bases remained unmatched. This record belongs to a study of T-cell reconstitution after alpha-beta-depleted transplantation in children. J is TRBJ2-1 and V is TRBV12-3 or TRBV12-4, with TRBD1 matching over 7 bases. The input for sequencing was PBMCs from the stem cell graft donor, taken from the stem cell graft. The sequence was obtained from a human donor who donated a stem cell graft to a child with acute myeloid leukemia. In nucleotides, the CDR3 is TGTGCCAGCACCCCGGACAGGTCCACTCCTTCGTACAATGAGCAGTTCTTC. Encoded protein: CASTPDRSTPSYNEQFF.